The 7 T cell receptor beta chains given below trace back to one sample, sequenced in a study of blood T cell repertoires in COVID-19. Produced via immunoSEQ multiplex PCR; TCRdb's table is partial and in-frame only. The data show about 150,000 clones, around 80% seen once. The specimen sequenced was PBMCs or T cells enriched from blood (not recorded which). The receptors were sampled from a man aged 50 to 60 who had recovered from COVID-19.

The chain employs TRBV7-9 and TRBJ2-1; TRBD1 is a possible D gene (6 bases). Trimming pared 5 bases from V and 0 bases from J, leaving 11 bases between. The CDR3 extends over 15 amino acids. From germline, CDR1 is SEHNR and CDR2 FQNEAQ (reference sequence). CDR3 sequence: CASSTTGSSYNEQFF. Written as DNA, the CDR3 is TGTGCCAGCAGCACCACAGGGAGCTCCTACAATGAGCAGTTCTTC.

The chain recombines TRBV7-9 with TRBJ2-7; TRBD2 matches 11 bases. Germline V gene sequence: CDR1 SEHNR, CDR2 FQNEAQ (reference sequence). The junction had 4 bases not matched to a gene; V was cut back by 5 bases and J by 4 bases. This CDR3 has 14 amino acids. CDR3 nucleotide sequence: TGTGCCAGCAGCCAGACTAGCGGGGAGTACGAGCAGTACTTC. As protein: CASSQTSGEYEQYF.

This clone was detected only once. The chain couples TRBV6-4 to TRBJ1-2; 9 bases are a match to TRBD1. The length of the CDR3 is 15 residues. CDR1 and CDR2 from the germline V gene are MRHNA and SNTAGT. J was trimmed by 0 bases and V by 6 bases; bases with no gene match: 5. The CDR3 protein is CASSSGDRANYGYTF. CDR3 nucleotides: TGTGCCAGCAGCTCGGGGGACAGGGCTAACTATGGCTACACCTTC.

This chain links TRBV6-5 with TRBJ1-2; D is unclear. Germline lookup yields CDR1 MNHEY and CDR2 SVGAGI. Trimming removed 4 bases at V and 7 bases at J, with 13 bases between. This CDR3 has 13 residues. The CDR3 here is CASSFENIRGYTF. In DNA, the CDR3 is TGTGCCAGCAGTTTCGAGAATATCCGTGGCTACACCTTC.

The chain joins TRBV13 to TRBJ2-5; TRBD2 agrees at 14 bases. The V segment lost 0 bases and the J segment 5 bases; nucleotides outside the gene matches: 5. This CDR3 is built from 17 residues. The germline CDR1 and CDR2 sequences are PRHDT and FYEKMQ (reference sequence). The CDR3 loop is CASSLGRLAGGHETQYF. The CDR3 DNA reads TGTGCCAGCAGCTTAGGGCGACTAGCGGGGGGGCACGAGACCCAGTACTTC.

V is TRBV7-2 and J is TRBJ2-1, with TRBD2 matching 14 bases. Germline loops: CDR1 SGHTA, CDR2 FQGNSA. The CDR3 is 18 residues long. V trimming: 2 bases; J trimming: 7 bases; junction bases outside the gene matches: 10. CDR3 bases: TGTGCCAGCAGCTTAACGACTCGACTAGCGGGGGGGAGGAATGAGCAGTTCTTC. This encodes CASSLTTRLAGGRNEQFF.

The chain recombines TRBV12-5 with TRBJ1-3; TRBD1 might be the D (5 bases). CDR3 length equals 15 residues. Germline CDR1 reads LGHNT; CDR2 reads FRNRAP. V lost 1 base and J 4 bases, leaving 11 bases between the germline ends. This CDR3 is CASGLARESGNTIYF. The CDR3 DNA follows: TGTGCTAGTGGTTTGGCCAGGGAATCAGGAAACACCATATATTTT.